The TCR beta chain under discussion was sequenced for a study of blood T cell repertoires in COVID-19. Only in-frame clones appear in the TCRdb table, and some are missing; sequencing was by immunoSEQ multiplex PCR. The data contain tens of thousands of clones, approximately 87% of them singletons. CDR1 and CDR2 (germline): MDHEN, SYDVKM. The CDR3 length is 12 residues. V lost 5 bases to trimming and J lost 4 bases, with 8 bases between them. This TCR was sampled from an older man in a cohort sampled during active COVID-19. The sample taken for sequencing was peripheral blood. V gene TRBV28 combines with J gene TRBJ2-5; D remains ambiguous. As DNA, the CDR3 is TGTGCCAGCAGTGGCCGAATAGAGACCCAGTACTTC. The encoded protein is CASSGRIETQYF.